Following are 4 T cell receptor beta chains from one sample sequenced in a study of technical replicates of blood from a handful of donors listed by TCRdb under 2017. The library was made by the immunoSEQ multiplex PCR assay. Held by TCRdb, this immuneACCESS table contains in-frame sequences only and omits some clones. Under half of the omission traces to an unresolved V gene where checked; the cause of the rest is unknown. The sample includes almost 90,000 clones, with about 94% observed a single time. Of the sample, approximately 0.24% is held by the ten largest clones. The sequencing input was T cells isolated from PBMCs. The receptor source for this set is a human donor in good health.

CDR3 in amino acids: CASSLATSRVGYEQYF. The CDR3 nucleotides are TGCGCCAGCAGCTTGGCGACAAGCAGGGTAGGATACGAGCAGTACTTC. The V and J genes are TRBV5-1 and TRBJ2-7; TRBD1 is a possible D gene (5 bases). The CDR3 loop spans 16 amino acids. V was pared by 0 bases and J by 4 bases, with 17 bases between. The germline V gene has CDR1 SGHRS and CDR2 YFSETQ.

The chain uses TRBV27 and TRBJ2-2, with D perhaps TRBD1 (6 bases). The CDR3 sequence is 14 residues long. Germline CDR1 is MNHEY and CDR2 is SMNVEV (reference sequence). V was shortened by 8 bases and J by 1 base, with 11 bases between the two germline ends. CDR3 DNA sequence: TGTGCCAGCGGCGGCAGGGGGAACACCGGGGAGCTGTTTTTT. It encodes CASGGRGNTGELFF.

This clone came up a few times. This rearrangement joins TRBV7-9 to TRBJ1-1, with D hard to call. This CDR3 is built from 14 residues. CDR1 is SEHNR, CDR2 FQNEAQ, per germline (reference sequence). V was shortened by 0 bases and J by 11 bases, with 16 bases between the two germline ends. The CDR3 region has the DNA TGTGCCAGCAGCTTAGCCGCCGGGAGGGCACGGGCTTTCTTT. Encoded protein: CASSLAAGRARAFF.

The chain couples TRBV11-1 to TRBJ2-7, with D uncertain. Germline values: CDR1 SGHAT, CDR2 FQDESV (reference sequence). Trimming left V 5 bases short and J 0 bases short, with 11 bases between. The CDR3 has 14 amino acids. CDR3 in amino acids: CASSRTQTSYEQYF. The CDR3 coding sequence is TGTGCCAGCAGCCGCACACAAACCTCCTACGAGCAGTACTTC.